Listed below are T cell receptor beta chains from one sample, sequenced in a study of PD-L1 blockade in urothelial cancer. Method: immunoSEQ multiplex PCR; TCRdb's copy keeps in-frame clones and lacks some. The data show more than 55,000 clones, roughly 79% seen once. Sequenced here: PBMCs, sampled around atezolizumab (anti-PD-L1) treatment. These receptors all come from a man between 65 and 85 years old with urothelial cancer. Each CDR3 is given with its conserved first and last residue. The D gene is left open where the match is weak. Size values are once, few and many counts, or a class for expanded clones, and some rows have none.

j_gene	v_gene	d_gene	abundance	CDR3aa	CDR3nt
TRBJ2-1	TRBV14	-	few	CASSKNRWQGWFF	TGTGCCAGCAGCAAAAACCGTTGGCAGGGATGGTTCTTC
TRBJ2-2	TRBV19	-	-	CASSRTSRGQGRSVGNTGELFF	TGTGCCAGTAGTAGAACGTCCCGCGGTCAGGGCCGGAGCGTGGGAAACACCGGGGAGCTGTTTTTT
TRBJ2-7	TRBV28	-	-	CASTKNRARVLVSYEQYF	TGTGCCAGCACCAAGAACCGGGCCAGGGTTTTAGTTTCCTACGAGCAGTACTTC
TRBJ2-3	TRBV4-2	TRBD2	-	CASSQEAGGGTDTQYF	TGTGCCAGCAGCCAAGAAGCGGGAGGGGGCACAGATACGCAGTATTTT
TRBJ2-7	TRBV7-2	-	-	CASSVMGQAYEQYF	TGTGCCAGCAGCGTAATGGGACAAGCGTACGAGCAGTACTTC
TRBJ1-4	TRBV9	TRBD1	-	CASSGPGQGNEKLFF	TGTGCCAGCAGCGGCCCGGGACAGGGGAACGAAAAACTGTTTTTT
TRBJ2-5	TRBV11-1	TRBD2	-	CASSSRRLAGIQETQYF	TGTGCCAGCAGCAGCAGGCGTCTAGCGGGTATTCAAGAGACCCAGTACTTC
TRBJ2-7	TRBV29-1	-	-	CSVVRGYEQYF	TGCAGCGTTGTCCGAGGCTATGAGCAGTACTTC
TRBJ2-7	TRBV10-3	TRBD2	few	CAISDPGGSGYEQYF	TGTGCCATCAGTGATCCGGGGGGTAGCGGTTACGAGCAGTACTTC
TRBJ2-2	TRBV18	TRBD2	-	CASSPGTSGTGELFF	TGTGCCAGCTCACCGGGGACTAGCGGGACCGGGGAGCTGTTTTTT
TRBJ1-6	TRBV5-5	-	few	CASSLTVYNSPLHF	TGTGCCAGCAGCTTGACAGTTTATAATTCACCCCTCCACTTT
TRBJ1-5	TRBV5-6	-	once	CASSLRDQPQHF	TGTGCCAGCAGCCTCAGGGATCAGCCCCAGCATTTT
TRBJ2-2	TRBV18	TRBD1	-	CASSPTGETNTGELFF	TGTGCCAGCTCACCCACAGGGGAAACGAACACCGGGGAGCTGTTTTTT
TRBJ1-1	TRBV18	-	-	CASSSQGSRNTEAFF	TGTGCCAGCTCATCTCAGGGTTCAAGGAACACTGAAGCTTTCTTT
TRBJ2-1	TRBV7-7	-	-	CASSPTSRTGEQFF	TGTGCCAGCAGCCCAACCTCTCGGACGGGGGAGCAGTTCTTC
TRBJ2-2	TRBV25-1	-	-	CASSEFIGELFF	TGTGCCAGCAGTGAATTTATCGGGGAGCTGTTTTTT
TRBJ1-2	TRBV19	TRBD1	-	CASSLTGDPGYGYTF	TGTGCCAGTAGTTTGACAGGGGACCCTGGGTATGGCTACACCTTC
TRBJ1-2	TRBV5-4	TRBD1	-	CASSPGQPNYGYTF	TGTGCCAGCAGCCCGGGACAGCCAAACTATGGCTACACCTTC
TRBJ2-7	TRBV6-1	TRBD2	-	CASSVELAGGGEQYF	TGTGCCAGCAGTGTGGAACTAGCGGGGGGGGGAGAGCAGTACTTC
TRBJ1-5	TRBV5-6	-	-	CASRQQGSNQPQHF	TGTGCCAGCAGACAACAGGGTAGCAATCAGCCCCAGCATTTT
TRBJ1-4	TRBV15	-	-	CATSRSRGTNEKLFF	TGTGCCACCAGCAGGAGCAGGGGAACTAATGAAAAACTGTTTTTT
TRBJ2-3	TRBV7-2	TRBD2	-	CASSLGGLAETSTDTQYF	TGTGCCAGCAGCTTAGGGGGACTAGCGGAGACCAGCACAGATACGCAGTATTTT
TRBJ2-5	TRBV27	-	-	CASSFGRPQETQYF	TGTGCCAGCAGTTTTGGCAGGCCCCAAGAGACCCAGTACTTC
TRBJ1-1	TRBV4-2	-	few	CASSQSTQAGTEAFF	TGTGCCAGCAGCCAGTCAACTCAGGCGGGCACTGAAGCTTTCTTT